This TCR beta chain was captured in a study of cytomegalovirus exposure and HLA in healthy donors. The wider study: Inside one of the first data releases sat around 80 million unique TCRs taken from HLA-typed donors.

In its sample, this clone was seen a few times. The primer mix had 60 Vbeta and 13 Jbeta primers. Sequencing used immunoSEQ multiplex PCR; TCRdb keeps in-frame clones, though not all of them. The table lists around 100,000 clones, approximately 80% of them singletons. Germline loops: CDR1 SGHRS, CDR2 YFSETQ. Trimming removed 4 bases from V and 2 bases from J, with 9 bases in between. There are 13 residues in the CDR3. The specimen sequenced was PBMCs. This chain connects TRBV5-1 to TRBJ1-2; no clear D. This clonotype was obtained from a woman in her twenties or thirties in good health and CMV-seronegative. The CDR3 spells CASSNSGNYGYTF. CDR3 nucleotides: TGCGCCAGCAGCAACAGTGGGAACTATGGCTACACCTTC.